This entry lists 17 T cell receptor beta chains sequenced from one sample in a study of T cell changes during pregnancy in multiple sclerosis. Data came from immunoSEQ multiplex PCR; TCRdb stores just in-frame clones and leaves some out. This sample yields tens of thousands of clones, of which approximately 85% are seen a single time; about 1.8% belongs to the top ten. The sample was peripheral blood, taken in the first trimester of pregnancy. The receptors stem from a female donor with multiple sclerosis, enrolled in a pregnancy study.

The rearrangement joins TRBV14 to TRBJ2-1; TRBD2 matches at 7 bases. This CDR3 has 15 residues. The V and J ends lost 8 bases and 3 bases, in that order; junction bases with no gene match: 10. Looked up from germline, CDR1 is SGHDN and CDR2 is FVKESK. The CDR3 is CASGTSGIVYNEQFF. DNA of the CDR3: TGTGCCAGCGGGACCAGCGGGATCGTCTACAATGAGCAGTTCTTC.

The chain joins TRBV9 to TRBJ2-6; 11 nucleotides match TRBD1. Trimming removed 6 bases from V and 1 base from J; junction bases left unmatched: 6. The CDR3 length is 17 residues. The germline V gene encodes CDR1 SGDLS and CDR2 YYNGEE. The CDR3 reads CASTSGTGGSGANVLTF. The CDR3 coding sequence is TGTGCCAGCACCTCCGGGACAGGGGGGTCTGGGGCCAACGTCCTGACTTTC.

V and J are TRBV4-1 and TRBJ2-7; 8 bases match TRBD2. V was clipped by 2 bases and J by 3 bases; unmatched bases: 6. Germline V lookup: CDR1 MGHRA, CDR2 YSYEKL. This CDR3 comprises 15 residues. The CDR3 bases are TGCGCCAGCAGCCAATACTTAGCGGGGCTCTACGAGCAGTACTTC. Translating it yields CASSQYLAGLYEQYF.

The V gene is TRBV10-3, the J gene TRBJ1-1; D is possibly TRBD1 (5 bases). CDR1 is ENHRY and CDR2 is SYGVKD in the germline V gene. Deletions cut 6 bases from V and 11 bases from J, with 25 bases between. The CDR3 loop spans 15 amino acids. CDR3 in DNA: TGTGCCATCAGCGGGCCGGACAACGGGTATTACGGGGCTTTCTTT. This sequence encodes CAISGPDNGYYGAFF.

The chain links TRBV30 to TRBJ2-1; D possibly corresponds to TRBD2 (6 bases). With 8 bases removed from V and 4 bases from J, the gap between germline ends came to 15 bases. Germline CDR1 reads GTSNPN; CDR2 reads SVGIG (reference sequence). The CDR3 has 13 amino acids. The DNA of the CDR3 is TGTGCCATGACTAGGGATAGTTACAATGAGCAGTTCTTC. Translated, it gives CAMTRDSYNEQFF.

On this clone: At one end the junction does not follow the germline gene, possibly because of a read error. V and J are TRBV7-7 and TRBJ2-7; perhaps TRBD2 as D (6 bases). Germline values: CDR1 SSHAT, CDR2 FNYEAQ (reference sequence). This CDR3 is 15 amino acids long. The CDR3 nucleotides read TGTGCTAGCAGCTTACGGTCGGAGGGGCCCTACGAGCAGTACTTC. Residues: CASSLRSEGPYEQYF.

The CDR3 DNA sequence: TGTGCCAGCAGTGGGAATAACAGGGTTGAAGCTTTCTTT. It specifies CASSGNNRVEAFF. V usage is TRBV6-5 and J usage is TRBJ1-1, with D perhaps matching TRBD1 (6 bases). Germline V gene lookup returns CDR1 MNHEY and CDR2 SVGAGI. The CDR3 totals 13 residues. The germline V and J ends were trimmed by 5 bases and 7 bases, with 14 bases remaining between them.

The chain is built from TRBV5-4 and TRBJ2-5, with 8 nucleotides matching TRBD2. J lost 4 bases, V lost 2 bases, and 7 bases had no gene match. The CDR3 is 15 amino acids. The germline V gene has CDR1 SGHNT and CDR2 YYREEE (reference sequence). In nucleotides, the CDR3 is TGTGCCAGCAGCTTCCCTCCCGGGACTAGAGAGACCCAGTACTTC. Amino acids: CASSFPPGTRETQYF.

This chain connects TRBV5-5 to TRBJ1-2; the match to TRBD1 covers 9 bases. Germline trimming cut 4 bases from V and 4 bases from J; bases unmatched to any gene: 14. Germline CDR1 and CDR2: SGHKS and YYEKEE (reference sequence). The CDR3 is made up of 17 amino acids. This CDR3 is CASSPGLTGGWVYGYTF. CDR3 coding DNA: TGTGCCAGCAGCCCGGGCCTAACAGGGGGCTGGGTCTATGGCTACACCTTC. The full variable domain, its missing parts supplied by reference TRBV5-5 and TRBJ1-2, is DAGVTQSPTHLIKTRGQQVTLRCSPISGHKSVSWYQQVLGQGPQFIFQYYEKEERGRGNFPDRFSARQFPNYSSELNVNALLLGDSALYLCASSPGLTGGWVYGYTFGSGTRLTVV.

This clone was recorded a few times. The chain has TRBV6-5 and TRBJ2-1; 7 nucleotides line up with TRBD2. There are 12 residues in the CDR3. V was clipped by 4 bases and J by 10 bases; unmatched bases: 4. Germline CDR1 is MNHEY and CDR2 is SVGAGI. CDR3 sequence reads: CASSFLSGEQFF. The CDR3 coding sequence is TGTGCCAGCAGTTTCCTTAGCGGGGAGCAGTTCTTC.

This chain joins TRBV4-3 and TRBJ2-7, with 11 positions matching TRBD2. The CDR3 runs to 15 residues. Germline CDR1 and CDR2: LGHNA and YSLEER. Trimming removed 1 base from V and 2 bases from J; junction bases left unmatched: 1. The CDR3 here is CASSQALAGAYEQYF. The CDR3 bases are TGCGCCAGCAGCCAAGCACTAGCGGGAGCCTACGAGCAGTACTTC.

This clone was counted once. The V call is TRBV19, the J call TRBJ1-5; D remains unclear. Germline CDR1 is LNHDA and CDR2 is SQIVND (reference sequence). The CDR3 covers 14 residues. Trimming removed 1 base from V and 4 bases from J, with 8 bases in between. The CDR3 DNA reads as TGTGCCAGTAGTATAGGGCTCCCGAATCAGCCCCAGCATTTT. Its protein product is CASSIGLPNQPQHF. Based on the CDR3 plus reference TRBV19 and TRBJ1-5, the full variable domain is DGGITQSPKYLFRKEGQNVTLSCEQNLNHDAMYWYRQDPGQGLRLIYYSQIVNDFQKGDIAEGYSVSREKKESFPLTVTSAQKNPTAFYLCASSIGLPNQPQHFGDGTRLSIL.

The genes are TRBV4-1 and TRBJ2-2; 9 bases line up with TRBD1. The V gene's germline CDR1 is MGHRA and CDR2 YSYEKL. The CDR3 totals 15 residues. With 3 bases clipped from V and 5 bases from J, the junction kept 4 bases outside the gene matches. CDR3 sequence (DNA): TGCGCCAGCAGCCAGCCGGGACAGGGAACCGGGGAGCTGTTTTTT. It yields the protein CASSQPGQGTGELFF.

This clone was detected only a few times. The chain has TRBV30 and TRBJ1-1; tentatively, D is TRBD1 (6 bases). The CDR3 consists of 11 residues. V was trimmed by 3 bases and J by 8 bases, leaving 10 bases between them. Germline lookup yields CDR1 GTSNPN and CDR2 SVGIG (reference sequence). The CDR3: CAWREGEEAFF. In DNA, the CDR3 is TGTGCCTGGAGAGAGGGGGAAGAAGCTTTCTTT.

The CDR3 loop reads CASSLVYGLAGTMTQYF. The CDR3 bases are TGCGCCAGCAGCTTGGTCTATGGTCTAGCGGGAACGATGACCCAGTACTTC. The chain combines TRBV5-1 with TRBJ2-5, with 9 bases that match TRBD2. The germline CDR1 and CDR2 sequences are SGHRS and YFSETQ. The CDR3 extends over 17 amino acids. With V trimmed by 0 bases and J by 7 bases, 13 bases remained unmatched.

V gene TRBV10-2 combines with J gene TRBJ2-7, with a weak D call TRBD1 (6 bases). This CDR3 is built from 13 residues. Per germline, CDR1 WSHSY and CDR2 SAAADI. Trimming stripped 8 bases from V and 4 bases from J, with 15 bases between. The CDR3 region is CASEDSQDYEQYF. CDR3 DNA sequence: TGCGCCAGCGAGGACAGCCAGGATTACGAGCAGTACTTC.

The genes are TRBV11-2 and TRBJ1-2; 9 nucleotides agree with TRBD1. V shed 3 bases, J shed 5 bases, and the junction held 10 bases outside the gene matches. The CDR3 spans 16 residues. From germline, CDR1 is SGHAT and CDR2 FQNNGV. The CDR3 nucleotides read TGTGCCAGCAGCTTCAGGACAGGGGCCTACCCTTATGGCTACACCTTC. Its translation is CASSFRTGAYPYGYTF.